These 11 T cell receptor beta chains originate from one sample sequenced in a study of T cells in Graves' hyperthyroidism and ophthalmopathy. There were TCR beta CDR3 regions amplified from RNA transcripts. Researchers ran a first-round RT-PCR on the TCR CDR3 using the HTBI primer set. TCRdb ran MiXCR on the multiplex PCR reads and lists one entry per CDR3 protein. The sample carries some 690,000 distinct CDR3 sequences, 17% recorded once. Specimen: blood. Receptors were obtained from a man aged 45-60 years with Graves' hyperthyroidism.

The V and J genes are TRBV4-3 and TRBJ2-5, with TRBD2 as a possible D gene (5 bases). The CDR3 totals 18 residues. Trimming took 0 bases from V and 0 from J, leaving 17 bases between them. The V gene's germline CDR1 is LGHNA and CDR2 YSLEER. The chain's CDR3 is CASSQDVLASVNQETQYF. Written as DNA, the CDR3 is TGCGCCAGCAGCCAAGATGTGTTAGCGAGCGTCAACCAAGAGACCCAGTACTTC.

The rearrangement uses TRBV6-1 and TRBJ1-3; D gene ambiguous. Trimming stripped 7 bases from V and 4 bases from J, with 8 bases between. Germline V lookup: CDR1 MNHNS, CDR2 SASEGT. The CDR3 has 12 residues. CDR3 protein: CASTETGNTIYF. CDR3 nucleotide sequence: TGTGCCAGCACCGAAACGGGAAACACCATATATTTT.

This clonotype was detected many times. This rearrangement joins TRBV2 to TRBJ2-5; 7 bases fit TRBD1. The CDR3 is made up of 12 amino acids. Trimming at V came to 7 bases and at J to 5 bases, leaving 4 bases not matched to a gene. CDR1 and CDR2 (germline): SNHLY, FYNNEI. In nucleotides, the CDR3 is TGTGCCAGCACCGACAGGGTTGAGACCCAGTACTTC. The encoded protein is CASTDRVETQYF.

This clonotype was seen repeatedly, ten times or more. The rearrangement joins TRBV2 to TRBJ2-3; 7 positions match TRBD1. Germline V lookup: CDR1 SNHLY, CDR2 FYNNEI. J was trimmed by 3 bases and V by 0 bases; bases with no gene match: 6. This CDR3 comprises 16 residues. This CDR3 reads CASSEAGTVGTDTQYF. CDR3 bases: TGTGCCAGCAGTGAAGCCGGGACAGTTGGAACAGATACGCAGTATTTT.

This clonotype has ten or more counts. The chain combines TRBV3-1 with TRBJ2-1; a weak D match, TRBD2 (6 bases). There are 18 residues in the CDR3. CDR1 and CDR2 (germline): LGHDT, YNNKEL (reference sequence). Trimming took off 3 bases at V and 2 bases at J, with 20 bases between the two ends. The CDR3: CASSHLLRLVATYNEQFF. For the CDR3, the DNA is TGTGCCAGCAGCCACTTATTGAGACTAGTTGCGACCTACAATGAGCAGTTCTTC.

At least ten counts were recorded for this clonotype. V and J are TRBV7-2 and TRBJ2-1; 7 bases are shared with TRBD2. The V and J ends lost 5 bases and 7 bases, in that order; junction bases with no gene match: 8. The V gene's germline CDR1 is SGHTA and CDR2 FQGNSA. CDR3 size: 14 residues. CDR3 residues: CASSPGGGWNEQFF. The CDR3 DNA sequence: TGTGCCAGCAGCCCGGGGGGAGGTTGGAATGAGCAGTTCTTC.

This clonotype has a count of ten or more. The chain uses TRBV7-6 and TRBJ2-3; 12 bases are a match to TRBD2. This CDR3 spans 16 amino acids. Germline V gene data show CDR1 as SGHVS and CDR2 as FNYEAQ. The J segment lost 3 bases and the V segment lost 6 bases, leaving 7 bases of the junction unmatched. The CDR3, as DNA: TGTGCCAGCAGTTTAAGGACTAGCGGGACTACAGATACGCAGTATTTT. It yields the protein CASSLRTSGTTDTQYF.

The rearrangement links TRBV4-1 to TRBJ2-1; D is unclear. Germline-derived CDR1 and CDR2 are MGHRA and YSYEKL. The V and J ends lost 1 base and 3 bases respectively, with 10 bases between them. The CDR3 contains 15 residues. In DNA form, the CDR3 reads TGCGCCAGCAGCCAAGCCAGGCAGAGCTACAATGAGCAGTTCTTC. Translation: CASSQARQSYNEQFF.

The chain employs TRBV19 and TRBJ1-5; tentative D call: TRBD1 (6 bases). In germline, CDR1 is LNHDA, CDR2 SQIVND (reference sequence). The CDR3 has 17 amino acids. V shed 6 bases and J shed 1 base, with 19 bases lying between them. The CDR3 DNA reads TGTGCCAGTAGGAATTTGATCACAGGGATCAGCAATCAGCCCCAGCATTTT. It translates to CASRNLITGISNQPQHF. The full variable domain, rest sourced from reference TRBV19 and TRBJ1-5, is DGGITQSPKYLFRKEGQNVTLSCEQNLNHDAMYWYRQDPGQGLRLIYYSQIVNDFQKGDIAEGYSVSREKKESFPLTVTSAQKNPTAFYLCASRNLITGISNQPQHFGDGTRLSIL.

V and J are TRBV4-3 and TRBJ2-7; D may correspond to TRBD1 or TRBD2 (5 bases each). The CDR3 runs to 15 residues. Trimming removed 1 base at V and 0 bases at J, with 10 bases between. Germline V gives CDR1 LGHNA, CDR2 YSLEER. The CDR3 spells CASSQGRGASYEQYF. In DNA form, the CDR3 reads TGCGCCAGCAGCCAAGGAAGGGGAGCCTCCTACGAGCAGTACTTC.

The chain carries TRBV27 and TRBJ2-1, with D possibly called TRBD1 or TRBD2 (6 bases each). The CDR3 contains 13 residues. Germline CDR1 and CDR2: MNHEY and SMNVEV (reference sequence). The germline V and J ends were trimmed by 2 bases and 9 bases, with 11 bases remaining between them. For the CDR3, the DNA is TGTGCCAGCAGTTTAATGAGGGGGGCTGAGCAGTTCTTC. As protein: CASSLMRGAEQFF.